What follows is one T cell receptor (beta chain) and its context. Measured with immunoSEQ multiplex PCR; TCRdb has only the in-frame clones, and not every one. The table lists under 140,000 clones, roughly nine tenths of them singletons, with around 1.8% in the top ten. V shed 3 bases, J shed 1 base, and the junction held 8 bases outside the gene matches. The germline V gene has CDR1 MDHEN and CDR2 SYDVKM. The CDR3 has 16 amino acids. The sample belongs to a study of cytomegalovirus exposure and HLA in healthy donors. The chain is built from TRBV28 and TRBJ2-5; TRBD1 matches 7 bases. The sample comprised PBMCs. The receptor's source is a woman aged 18 to 35 in good health and CMV-seronegative. The CDR3 region has the DNA TGTGCCAGCAGTTTCTTCTCTGGGACAGTCCAAGAGACCCAGTACTTC. Encoded protein: CASSFFSGTVQETQYF.